This T cell receptor beta chain derives from a study of OX40 agonist ivuxolimab in advanced cancers. In its sample, this clone was seen once. The antigen is undetermined. A junction end diverges from the germline sequence, so it may reflect a read error. Study-level results: Average numbers of expanded clones were greater in CD8+ T cells than in CD4+.

The germline V gene encodes CDR1 SGHDT and CDR2 YYEEEE. The CDR3 has 15 amino acids. Libraries were prepared by immunoSEQ multiplex PCR; TCRdb keeps only in-frame clonotypes and omits some of them. The sample records about 74,000 clones, roughly 84% being singletons. The sample consisted of CD4+ or CD8+ T cells sorted from blood, taken in a trial of the OX40 agonist ivuxolimab. This chain uses TRBV5-6 with TRBJ2-6, with 9 bases fitting TRBD2. The TCR was taken from an adult with an advanced solid tumor such as melanoma, head and neck, liver or kidney cancer. This chain's CDR3 is CASGLAGVGANVLTF. DNA of the CDR3: TGTGCCAGCGGCTTAGCGGGAGTTGGGGCCAACGTCCTGACTTTC.